One and the same sample provided the 15 T cell receptor beta chains below, sequenced in a study of Ad26.COV2.S vaccination and SARS-CoV-2 variants. Treatment described: roughly 18 received Ad26.COV2.S at low or high dose, single or two shots; a few received placebo; per-sample allocation not given. At day 63 after the first vaccine or placebo injection, samples were drawn. Method: immunoSEQ multiplex PCR; TCRdb's copy keeps in-frame clones and lacks some. Altogether about 480,000 clones are present, around nine tenths being singletons, with the ten largest covering 13%. Material: peripheral blood, obtained in a trial of Ad26.COV2.S vaccine versus placebo. These receptors originate from a person aged 18-65 years who received the Ad26.COV2.S COVID-19 vaccine or a placebo.

The chain links TRBV9 to TRBJ1-4, with 10 nucleotides matching TRBD1. Trimming cost V 4 bases and J 6 bases; bases outside gene matches: 6. The CDR3 is 15 amino acids. Looked up from germline, CDR1 is SGDLS and CDR2 is YYNGEE. The CDR3 loop reads CASSSDGTGDEKLFF. Here the CDR3 DNA reads TGTGCCAGCAGCTCCGACGGGACAGGGGATGAAAAACTGTTTTTT.

The genes are TRBV4-2 and TRBJ2-3; 7 bases line up with TRBD2. Germline CDR1 is LGHNA and CDR2 is YNFKEQ. The CDR3 is 17 residues long. J was trimmed by 3 bases and V by 0 bases; bases with no gene match: 9. The chain's CDR3 is CASSQDSASGVTDTQYF. The CDR3 DNA follows: TGTGCCAGCAGCCAAGATTCCGCTAGCGGAGTAACAGATACGCAGTATTTT.

The chain employs TRBV5-1 and TRBJ2-1, with D perhaps assigned TRBD1 or TRBD2 (6 bases each). The V end lost 0 bases, the J end lost 4 bases, and 11 bases lay between the germline ends. The CDR3 is 15 amino acids. Germline CDR1 SGHRS, CDR2 YFSETQ. The CDR3 reads CASSLEGGPYNEQFF. CDR3 in DNA: TGCGCCAGCAGCTTGGAGGGGGGTCCTTACAATGAGCAGTTCTTC.

The chain recombines TRBV3-1 (or the pseudogene TRBV3-2) with TRBJ2-1, with D unresolved. This CDR3 has 16 residues. Germline-derived CDR1 and CDR2 are LGHDT and YNNKEL (reference sequence). The V and J ends lost 1 base and 0 bases respectively, with 10 bases between them. The CDR3 DNA reads as TGTGCCAGCAGCCAAGGCCCCTCGGGCTCCTACAATGAGCAGTTCTTC. Its protein product is CASSQGPSGSYNEQFF.

This chain connects TRBV28 to TRBJ1-5; 7 bases are shared with TRBD1. Losses at the gene ends were 7 bases for V and 1 base for J; bases not matched to a gene: 7. Germline V gene lookup returns CDR1 MDHEN and CDR2 SYDVKM. The CDR3 has 15 residues. CDR3 residues: CASTAGGPSNQPQHF. CDR3 nucleotide sequence: TGTGCCAGCACGGCAGGGGGGCCAAGCAATCAGCCCCAGCATTTT. Full variable domain (remainder filled in from reference TRBV28 and TRBJ1-5): DVKVTQSSRYLVKRTGEKVFLECVQDMDHENMFWYRQDPGLGLRLIYFSYDVKMKEKGDIPEGYSVSREKKERFSLILESASTNQTSMYLCASTAGGPSNQPQHFGDGTRLSIL.

Here the CDR3 reads CASSEEQVGEQFF. The CDR3 DNA is TGTGCCAGCAGTGAAGAACAGGTCGGTGAGCAGTTCTTC. The V and J genes are TRBV2 and TRBJ2-1; the D gene is possibly TRBD1 (5 bases). Germline CDR1 is SNHLY and CDR2 is FYNNEI. The CDR3 sequence is 13 residues long. The V end lost 1 base, the J end lost 9 bases, and 10 bases lay between the germline ends.

J is TRBJ2-3 and V is TRBV25-1; D is possibly TRBD1 (5 bases). From germline, CDR1 is MGHDK and CDR2 SYGVNS. Trimming cost V 2 bases and J 7 bases, with 7 bases left between them. The CDR3 is 12 residues long. The CDR3 region is CASSERGYTQYF. Here the CDR3 DNA reads TGTGCCAGCAGTGAAAGGGGCTATACGCAGTATTTT.

Only one count was recorded for this clone. The chain recombines TRBV14 with TRBJ2-5, with D uncertain. V lost 2 bases and J lost 0, with 10 bases in between. CDR3 length: 15 residues. Germline loops: CDR1 SGHDN, CDR2 FVKESK. This CDR3 is CASSQRHVDQETQYF. CDR3 in DNA: TGTGCCAGCAGCCAACGTCATGTGGACCAAGAGACCCAGTACTTC.

The chain carries TRBV5-1 and TRBJ2-2; D might be TRBD1 or TRBD2, each matching 6 bases. The CDR3 contains 14 residues. Trimming pared 4 bases from V and 7 bases from J, leaving 14 bases between. The germline gives CDR1 SGHRS, CDR2 YFSETQ. The CDR3 DNA reads as TGCGCCAGCAGCCCCACACGGGGGCTCGGGGAGCTGTTTTTT. The encoded protein is CASSPTRGLGELFF.

The CDR3 nucleotides are TGTGCCAGCAGCTTGGGTAGCGGGGACACAGATACGCAGTATTTT. Its protein is CASSLGSGDTDTQYF. The J gene is TRBJ2-3, the V gene TRBV7-2; 8 bases match TRBD2. The CDR3 runs to 15 residues. The V gene end was trimmed by 3 bases and the J gene end by 2 bases; junction bases not matched to a gene: 4. Germline-derived CDR1 and CDR2 are SGHTA and FQGNSA.

As concerns this clone: The sample holds other DNA sequences that translate to the same CDR3. This sequence joins TRBV28 and TRBJ1-1; D might be TRBD1 (5 bases). The CDR3 is 13 amino acids. V lost 1 base to trimming and J lost 4 bases, with 7 bases between them. Germline loops: CDR1 MDHEN, CDR2 SYDVKM. Here the CDR3 DNA reads TGTGCCAGCAGTTTATTGGGGGGCACTGAAGCTTTCTTT. The encoded protein is CASSLLGGTEAFF.

The chain employs TRBV5-4 and TRBJ2-7; 7 nucleotides match TRBD2. Trimming at V came to 2 bases and at J to 7 bases, leaving 6 bases not matched to a gene. Germline CDR1 and CDR2: SGHNT and YYREEE (reference sequence). The CDR3 has 13 residues. CDR3 residues: CASSLKTSREQYF. The CDR3 DNA is TGTGCCAGCAGCTTAAAGACTAGCCGGGAGCAGTACTTC.

The J gene is TRBJ1-1, the V gene TRBV28; D unresolved. Germline V gene data show CDR1 as MDHEN and CDR2 as SYDVKM. The CDR3 extends over 13 amino acids. With 8 bases removed from V and 1 base from J, the gap between germline ends came to 11 bases. As DNA, the CDR3 is TGTGCCAGCCATCAGACGGGGAACACTGAAGCTTTCTTT. It specifies CASHQTGNTEAFF.

This chain links TRBV6-6 with TRBJ2-3; a possible D gene is TRBD2 (5 bases). This CDR3 comprises 15 residues. Trimming left V 7 bases short and J 3 bases short, with 17 bases between. Germline CDR1 reads MNHNY; CDR2 reads SVGAGI (reference sequence). CDR3 sequence (DNA): TGTGCCAGCACCCTAGGGAGAGGTCCTACAGATACGCAGTATTTT. Amino acid sequence: CASTLGRGPTDTQYF.

V gene TRBV3-1 (or the pseudogene TRBV3-2) combines with J gene TRBJ1-1; D gene uncertain. CDR1 and CDR2 (germline): LGHDT, YNNKEL (reference sequence). There are 12 residues in the CDR3. Trimming cost V 4 bases and J 6 bases, with 9 bases left between them. CDR3 residues: CASSRARAEAFF. CDR3 DNA sequence: TGTGCCAGCAGCCGCGCGAGGGCTGAAGCTTTCTTT.